This T cell receptor beta chain originates from a study of blood T cell repertoires in COVID-19. Libraries were prepared by immunoSEQ multiplex PCR; TCRdb keeps only in-frame clonotypes and omits some of them. The top ten clones hold 4% to 4.5% of a sample with around 260,000 clones, roughly 80% of them seen once. Sequenced material: peripheral blood. The TCR originated in a man in his sixties with acute or convalescent COVID-19.

CDR3: CASSSPDRDSTDTQYF. CDR3 in DNA: TGCGCCAGCAGCTCCCCGGACAGGGATAGCACAGATACGCAGTATTTT. V is TRBV5-1 and J is TRBJ2-3; 8 nucleotides line up with TRBD1. Germline loops: CDR1 SGHRS, CDR2 YFSETQ. This CDR3 is built from 16 residues. V trimming: 3 bases; J trimming: 0 bases; junction bases outside the gene matches: 6. The full variable domain, rest sourced from reference TRBV5-1 and TRBJ2-3, is KAGVTQTPRYLIKTRGQQVTLSCSPISGHRSVSWYQQTPGQGLQFLFEYFSETQRNKGNFPGRFSGRQFSNSRSEMNVSTLELGDSALYLCASSSPDRDSTDTQYFGPGTRLTVL.